The T cell receptor beta chain under discussion was sequenced for a study of blood T cell repertoires in COVID-19. Turning to the study itself: Acute-phase and convalescent COVID-19 samples originated in the United States, Italy and Spain. In each case, the material was cDNA or gDNA derived from T cells, B-cell-depleted T cells, or PBMCs.

TCRdb keeps only in-frame clones here, not all; method: immunoSEQ multiplex PCR. Of fewer than 250,000 clones listed, roughly 89% are singletons. CDR3 length: 15 amino acids. Germline-derived CDR1 and CDR2 are MNHEY and SVGAGI. The junction had 2 bases not matched to a gene; V was cut back by 4 bases and J by 0 bases. Recruitment covered 25 or so US areas and drew participants whose ages spanned roughly 18 to 89 years. Cohorts were assigned according to the clinical history that participants reported. The V and J genes are TRBV6-5 and TRBJ2-7, with 11 bases aligning to TRBD2. The sample taken for sequencing was PBMCs or T cells enriched from blood (not recorded which). The receptor comes from a woman aged 40 to 55 who had recovered from COVID-19. CDR3 DNA sequence: TGTGCCAGCAGTTTTAGCGGGAGGGTCTCCTACGAGCAGTACTTC. Encoded protein: CASSFSGRVSYEQYF.